A single sample gave rise to the 9 T cell receptor beta chains below, sequenced in a study of blood T cells in healthy people across ages. Sample-barcoded 5' priming and a J-beta primer mix drove a second PCR of roughly 6 to 12 cycles. TCRdb reprocessed the 5' RACE reads via MiXCR and lists one record per CDR3 protein. The sample lists 800,000 to 900,000 distinct CDR3 sequences; 55% to 65% were seen once. The sequenced sample was blood. Receptors originate from a man aged 25 to 45 in good health.

Notes on this clonotype: The junction and the germline gene differ at one end; a read error may be behind it. V usage is TRBV28 and J usage is TRBJ2-7; D remains unclear. The CDR3 is 11 residues long. CDR1 MDHEN and CDR2 SYDVKM come from the germline V gene. The CDR3 is CASSGWTERYF. Written as DNA, the CDR3 is TGTGCCAGCAGTGGATGGACGGAGCGGTACTTC.

This clonotype has just a few counts. The V call is TRBV18, the J call TRBJ2-1; D is perhaps TRBD1 (6 bases). From germline, CDR1 is KGHSH and CDR2 LQKENI. The V end lost 5 bases, the J end lost 5 bases, and 13 bases lay between the germline ends. This CDR3 has 14 amino acids. The CDR3 region is CASSTPGHNNEQFF. CDR3 DNA: TGTGCCAGCTCAACCCCGGGACACAACAATGAGCAGTTCTTC.

As concerns this clonotype: A much larger clone lies one base from this, so it may be a read error. V and J are TRBV24-1 and TRBJ2-7, with D possibly matching TRBD2 (5 bases). With the DNA end fitting TRBJ2-5 better, the J assignment may be wrong. CDR1 and CDR2 (germline): KGHDR, SFDVKD. The CDR3 covers 13 residues. The CDR3 DNA reads TGTACCACCAGTGACTATATTACAGAGACCCAGTACTTC. Encoded protein: CTTSDYITETQYF.

V gene TRBV12-3 or TRBV12-4 combines with J gene TRBJ2-3, with D unclear. With 4 bases removed from V and 2 bases from J, the gap between germline ends came to 10 bases. The length of the CDR3 is 14 residues. The CDR3 coding sequence is TGTGCCAGCAGTTCGGGCTACTTCACAGATACGCAGTATTTT. This sequence encodes CASSSGYFTDTQYF.

This rearrangement joins TRBV20-1 to TRBJ2-1; D call uncertain. The germline V and J ends were trimmed by 6 bases and 2 bases, with 20 bases remaining between them. This CDR3 spans 16 amino acids. Germline CDR1 and CDR2: DFQATT and SNEGSKA (reference sequence). The CDR3 nucleotides are TGCAGTGCCCCACCGGAGCCAAACAGCCCCTACAATGAGCAGTTCTTC. Residues: CSAPPEPNSPYNEQFF.

CDR3 DNA sequence: TGTGCCAGCAGCTTACCCAGTCACTCCTACGAGCAGTACTTC. Its translation is CASSLPSHSYEQYF. The rearrangement joins TRBV13 to TRBJ2-7; D is uncertain. This CDR3 region has 14 residues. Trimming stripped 2 bases from V and 0 bases from J, with 8 bases between. CDR1 and CDR2 (germline): PRHDT, FYEKMQ (reference sequence).

V usage is TRBV12-3 or TRBV12-4 and J usage is TRBJ2-6, with TRBD2 matching over 14 bases. The ends lost 2 bases at V and 0 bases at J; junction bases unmatched: 12. This CDR3 has 22 residues. The CDR3 bases are TGTGCCAGCAGTTTACGCTATGGACTAGCGGGGGGCCACCGCTCTGGGGCCAACGTCCTGACTTTC. Its protein is CASSLRYGLAGGHRSGANVLTF.

The rearrangement joins TRBV7-9 to TRBJ2-1, with 9 bases lining up with TRBD2. The CDR3 covers 17 residues. In germline, CDR1 is SEHNR, CDR2 FQNEAQ (reference sequence). Germline trimming cut 5 bases from V and 0 bases from J; bases unmatched to any gene: 8. CDR3 amino acids: CASSPLSGGYSYNEQFF. CDR3 coding DNA: TGTGCCAGCAGCCCGCTAAGCGGGGGGTACTCCTACAATGAGCAGTTCTTC.

The chain combines TRBV12-3 or TRBV12-4 with TRBJ1-5, with a weak D call TRBD1 (5 bases). Trimming cost V 0 bases and J 2 bases, with 5 bases left between them. This CDR3 has 14 amino acids. CDR3 loop: CASSLAQGNQPQHF. CDR3 DNA: TGTGCCAGCAGTTTAGCACAGGGCAATCAGCCCCAGCATTTT.